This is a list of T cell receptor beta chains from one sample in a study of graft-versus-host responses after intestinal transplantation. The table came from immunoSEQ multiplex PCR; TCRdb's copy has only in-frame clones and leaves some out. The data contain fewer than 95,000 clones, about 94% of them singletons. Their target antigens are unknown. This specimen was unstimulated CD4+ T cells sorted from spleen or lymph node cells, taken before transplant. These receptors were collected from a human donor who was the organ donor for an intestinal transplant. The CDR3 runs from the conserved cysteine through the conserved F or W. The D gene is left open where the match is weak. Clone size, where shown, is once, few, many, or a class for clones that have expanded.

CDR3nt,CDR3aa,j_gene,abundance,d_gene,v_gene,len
TGTGCCAGTGGGGACCGGCTTTATGGCTACACCTTC,CASGDRLYGYTF,TRBJ1-2,.,.,TRBV6-1,12
TGTGCCAGCAGCCGAAGGGGAGCGGGAAACACCATATATTTT,CASSRRGAGNTIYF,TRBJ1-3,.,.,TRBV5-7,14
TGTGCCAGCAGTTACTCGCAGGGCTATGGCTACACCTTC,CASSYSQGYGYTF,TRBJ1-2,.,.,TRBV6-6,13
TGTGCCAGTAGTATAGAGAGAACAGGTCCGAGTCAGCCCCAGCATTTT,CASSIERTGPSQPQHF,TRBJ1-5,.,.,TRBV19,16
TGTGCCAGCAGCTTAAGGCAGGGGGCCGACGAGCAGTACTTC,CASSLRQGADEQYF,TRBJ2-7,once,TRBD1,TRBV7-9,14
TGCAGCGTTGAAGGGCGGCTACCGTATGGCTACACCTTC,CSVEGRLPYGYTF,TRBJ1-2,.,.,TRBV29-1,13
TGTGCCAGCAGTGAACCGGGACAGGGAGTCGGTGGCTACACCTTC,CASSEPGQGVGGYTF,TRBJ1-2,.,TRBD1,TRBV6-4,15
TGTGCCAGCAGTCGTATAGGGGGGTCCTACGAGCAGTACTTC,CASSRIGGSYEQYF,TRBJ2-7,.,.,TRBV28,14
TGTGCCAGTATGGTCCGAAATAATGAAAAACTGTTTTTT,CASMVRNNEKLFF,TRBJ1-4,.,.,TRBV19,13
TGCAGCGTTGCAAATACTGTGGATACAGGGGCGCAGAACACTGAAGCTTTCTTT,CSVANTVDTGAQNTEAFF,TRBJ1-1,.,TRBD1,TRBV29-1,18
TGTGCCAGTAGTATGACCGGCTCCTACGAGCAGTACTTC,CASSMTGSYEQYF,TRBJ2-7,.,.,TRBV19,13
TGTGTCAGAAGCTTAGCGCGCGATTACGGGGGAATGGGACGAGAGACCCAGTACTTC,CVRSLARDYGGMGRETQYF,TRBJ2-5,.,.,TRBV7-5,19
TGTGCCAGCAGCTCGGACGGAGGCTATGGCTACACCTTC,CASSSDGGYGYTF,TRBJ1-2,.,.,TRBV7-9,13
TGCAGCGTTACCGGGACAGGGACAAATACGAACACTGAAGCTTTCTTT,CSVTGTGTNTNTEAFF,TRBJ1-1,.,TRBD1,TRBV29-1,16
TGTGCCAGCAGCTTAGAACCTAGCGGGGGATTTTATTTT,CASSLEPSGGFYF,TRBJ2-3,.,TRBD2,TRBV7-2,13
TGTGCCAGTAGTATGGTAGCGGGGGAGTTTCCCCCCACCTACGAGCAGTACTTC,CASSMVAGEFPPTYEQYF,TRBJ2-7,.,TRBD2,TRBV19,18
TGTGCCACCAGCAGAGGTGTGAACACTGAAGCTTTCTTT,CATSRGVNTEAFF,TRBJ1-1,.,.,TRBV15,13
TGTGCCTGGAGTGATCTGGGGAACGGAGGCACAGATACGCAGTATTTT,CAWSDLGNGGTDTQYF,TRBJ2-3,.,.,TRBV30,16
TGTGCCAGCAGTGAGGCAGGGACCTACGAGCAGTACTTC,CASSEAGTYEQYF,TRBJ2-7,.,.,TRBV25-1,13
TGTGCCAGTAGGCGTACCACAGGGGGCCGTAATTCACCCCTCCACTTT,CASRRTTGGRNSPLHF,TRBJ1-6,.,TRBD1,TRBV19,16
TGTGCCAGCAGTAAAGGGGGCGCCGGCTATGGCTACACCTTC,CASSKGGAGYGYTF,TRBJ1-2,.,TRBD1,TRBV28,14
TGTGCCAGTAGAAGGGACAGAGTCTCCTACGAGCAGTACTTC,CASRRDRVSYEQYF,TRBJ2-7,.,TRBD1,TRBV19,14